This passage covers 10 T cell receptor beta chains from one sample sequenced in a study of post-analysis software for immune sequencing data. The library was made from cDNA and included unique molecular identifiers. TCRdb used MiXCR to reprocess the PCR reads, holding one entry per CDR3 protein. This table holds roughly 570,000 distinct CDR3 sequences, under 40% found once. The study's findings and limits: Comparison of patients with controls showed 5 or 6 TRBV segments more frequent in patients, TRBV5-6, TRBV5-1 and TRBV20-1 among them.

Their antigens are not known. The sequenced sample was blood. Every receptor here comes from a girl aged 2 to 17 with multiple sclerosis.

This chain links TRBV7-8 with TRBJ2-4; 12 bases align to TRBD2. V shed 2 bases, J shed 5 bases, and the junction held 7 bases outside the gene matches. This CDR3 spans 17 amino acids. Germline CDR1 is SGHVS and CDR2 is FQNEAQ. As DNA, the CDR3 is TGTGCCAGCAGCTTAAGACTAGCGGGGGCCCAAGAAAACATTCAGTACTTC. Translated, it gives CASSLRLAGAQENIQYF. Full variable domain (rest looked up from reference TRBV7-8 and TRBJ2-4): GAGVSQSPRYKVAKRGQDVALRCDPISGHVSLFWYQQALGQGPEFLTYFQNEAQLDKSGLPSDRFFAERPEGSVSTLKIQRTQQEDSAVYLCASSLRLAGAQENIQYFGAGTRLSVL.

The CDR3 sequence: CASGPGLAGDPPRETQYF. As DNA, the CDR3 is TGCGCCAGCGGACCGGGACTAGCGGGGGACCCACCCAGGGAGACCCAGTACTTC. The V gene is TRBV5-1, the J gene TRBJ2-5; TRBD2 matches 14 bases. This CDR3 is built from 18 residues. Germline V lookup: CDR1 SGHRS, CDR2 YFSETQ. The junction had 16 bases not matched to a gene; V was cut back by 7 bases and J by 5 bases.

The V gene is TRBV7-2, the J gene TRBJ2-5; D is uncertain. V was cut by 2 bases and J by 5 bases, with 9 bases left in between. The CDR3 sequence is 13 residues long. CDR1 is SGHTA and CDR2 is FQGNSA in the germline V gene. The DNA for the CDR3 is TGTGCCAGCAGCTTAATCTCGGCGGAGACCCAGTACTTC. It yields the protein CASSLISAETQYF.

This clonotype has a handful of counts. This chain joins TRBV7-2 and TRBJ2-5, with 8 bases matching TRBD2. The J call may be mistaken, given a closer DNA end match to TRBJ2-7. Germline CDR1 and CDR2: SGHTA and FQGNSA. The CDR3 spans 17 residues. The CDR3 DNA sequence: TGTGCCAGCAGCTTAGTCCCTGGCGGGGGGTTACGGTACGAGCAGTACTTC. It codes for CASSLVPGGGLRYEQYF.

This chain links TRBV18 with TRBJ2-1; TRBD2 agrees at 11 bases. The CDR3 has 17 residues. The ends lost 2 bases at V and 5 bases at J; junction bases unmatched: 8. CDR1 KGHSH and CDR2 LQKENI come from the germline V gene. CDR3 loop: CASSPNVGTSGDNEQFF. CDR3 DNA: TGTGCCAGCTCACCAAACGTCGGGACTAGCGGAGACAATGAGCAGTTCTTC.

V is TRBV20-1 and J is TRBJ2-7; the D gene is possibly TRBD1 (6 bases). Germline CDR1 reads DFQATT; CDR2 reads SNEGSKA (reference sequence). Trimming stripped 4 bases from V and 4 bases from J, with 14 bases between. There are 13 residues in the CDR3. DNA for the CDR3: TGCAGTGCTACCCAGAGGGGGTGGTACGAGCAGTACTTC. Its translation: CSATQRGWYEQYF.

This clonotype was counted between two and nine times. The chain employs TRBV24-1 and TRBJ2-5; no firm D call. CDR1 is KGHDR and CDR2 is SFDVKD in the germline V gene. The CDR3 consists of 14 residues. Trimming removed 3 bases at V and 7 bases at J, with 14 bases between. For the CDR3, the DNA is TGTGCCACCAGTGATCGCAACTCGCCGGGGACCCAGTACTTC. Translated: CATSDRNSPGTQYF.

The rearrangement links TRBV3-1 to TRBJ2-7; possible D gene TRBD1, 6 bases. V lost 4 bases and J lost 3, with 19 bases in between. The CDR3 has 16 residues. CDR1 and CDR2 from the germline V gene are LGHDT and YNNKEL (reference sequence). The CDR3 DNA follows: TGTGCCAGCAGCCCGGAATTTCAACTACAGGGCTACGAGCAGTACTTC. It translates to CASSPEFQLQGYEQYF.

This clonotype has just one count. V is TRBV20-1 and J is TRBJ2-3, with TRBD2 identical over 7 bases. The CDR3 contains 12 residues. With V trimmed by 6 bases and J by 7 bases, 7 bases remained unmatched. CDR1 DFQATT and CDR2 SNEGSKA come from the germline V gene (reference sequence). This CDR3 is CSARIAGNTQYF. CDR3 bases: TGCAGTGCACGGATAGCGGGCAATACGCAGTATTTT.

This rearrangement joins TRBV5-1 to TRBJ1-1; no definite D call. Between the trimmed V and J ends, which lost 5 bases and 0 bases, there was a span of 20 bases. This CDR3 comprises 17 residues. CDR1 SGHRS and CDR2 YFSETQ come from the germline V gene. The CDR3 coding sequence is TGCGCCAGCAGTCACGCTCGGACCGACCTCATGAACACTGAAGCTTTCTTT. Amino acid sequence: CASSHARTDLMNTEAFF.